Listed below are T cell receptor beta chains from one sample, sequenced in a study of T-cell memory formation after mild COVID-19. TCRdb passed the 5' RACE reads through MiXCR, listing each CDR3 protein once. The sample has a few hundred thousand distinct CDR3 sequences; 15% to 20% are singletons. Sequenced input: PBMCs or a T cell subset sorted from them (not recorded which). These TCRs come from a man aged 18 to 29 who had mild COVID-19 (a few samples of this study predate the infection). Cell type and time point are not known. Each CDR3 is given with its conserved first and last residue. A D gene is named only where the DNA matches it firmly. Clone size, where shown, is once, few, many, or a class for clones that have expanded.

D gene,clone size,V gene,J gene,CDR3 protein,CDR3 DNA
-,-,TRBV29-1,TRBJ2-2,CSVAGPGELFF,TGCAGCGTTGCCGGTCCCGGGGAGCTGTTTTTT
-,few,TRBV6-9,TRBJ1-4,CASSLQVPSFTTNEKLFF,TGTGCCAGCAGTCTTCAGGTCCCTTCCTTTACAACTAATGAAAAACTGTTTTTT
TRBD1,-,TRBV12-3/TRBV12-4,TRBJ1-5,CASSLTTGVGFQPQHF,TGTGCCAGCAGTTTAACGACAGGGGTGGGGTTTCAGCCCCAGCATTTT
TRBD2,few,TRBV12-3/TRBV12-4,TRBJ2-7,CASSPTSGGAHEQYF,TGTGCCAGCAGTCCAACTAGCGGGGGGGCCCACGAGCAGTACTTC
TRBD2,few,TRBV6-2/TRBV6-3,TRBJ2-7,CASNPATSGLLFEQYF,TGTGCCAGCAATCCCGCGACTAGCGGGCTTCTCTTCGAGCAGTACTTC
TRBD1,-,TRBV10-3,TRBJ1-1,CAIGTGGTQRPLNTEAFF,TGTGCTATCGGGACAGGGGGGACCCAGCGCCCCCTGAACACTGAAGCTTTCTTT
-,few,TRBV12-3/TRBV12-4,TRBJ1-5,CASSLDARRPQHF,TGTGCCAGCAGCCTGGACGCCCGCAGGCCCCAGCATTTT
-,few,TRBV27,TRBJ2-7,CASSYRTGAEDEQYF,TGTGCCAGCAGTTATCGGACCGGGGCCGAAGACGAGCAGTACTTC
-,-,TRBV5-6,TRBJ1-2,CASSFRARYTF,TGTGCCAGCAGCTTCAGGGCACGCTACACCTTC
-,-,TRBV27,TRBJ2-1,CASSPWGHEQFF,TGTGCCAGCAGTCCTTGGGGTCATGAGCAGTTCTTC
-,-,TRBV6-5,TRBJ1-1,CASRLRQNTEAFF,TGTGCCAGCAGATTAAGACAGAACACTGAAGCTTTCTTT
TRBD2,few,TRBV12-3/TRBV12-4,TRBJ2-1,CASRALAGAGNEQFF,TGTGCCAGCAGGGCCCTAGCGGGGGCGGGCAATGAGCAGTTCTTC
TRBD2,-,TRBV5-1,TRBJ2-1,CASSFSAGGLEQFF,TGCGCCAGCAGCTTTTCTGCGGGGGGGCTCGAGCAGTTCTTC
-,few,TRBV4-1,TRBJ2-7,CASSPRTGQGGSSYEQYF,TGCGCCAGCAGCCCGAGAACGGGACAAGGGGGGAGCTCCTACGAGCAGTACTTC
-,few,TRBV3-1,TRBJ1-6,CASSQSLSPLHF,TGTGCCAGCAGCCAGTCTTTGTCTCCCCTCCACTTT
-,many,TRBV12-3/TRBV12-4,TRBJ1-1,CATSRRVGGNTEAFF,TGTGCCACCAGTCGAAGAGTGGGAGGGAACACTGAAGCTTTCTTT
-,-,TRBV20-1,TRBJ2-7,CSAMGTSSSYEQYF,TGCAGTGCTATGGGGACTTCCAGCTCCTACGAGCAGTACTTC
TRBD2,few,TRBV4-3,TRBJ2-3,CASSGASGGSLTDTQYF,TGCGCCAGCAGCGGGGCTAGCGGGGGCTCCCTGACAGATACGCAGTATTTT
-,-,TRBV18,TRBJ2-1,CASSPGDRPYISNEQFF,TGTGCCAGCTCACCGGGAGACAGGCCTTATATTAGCAATGAGCAGTTCTTC
TRBD1,few,TRBV10-2,TRBJ2-5,CASRDRRGPWETQYF,TGCGCCAGCAGGGATCGAAGGGGGCCATGGGAGACCCAGTACTTC
-,few,TRBV7-9,TRBJ1-2,CASSLASGNYGYTF,TGTGCCAGCAGCTTAGCAAGCGGGAACTATGGCTACACCTTC
-,-,TRBV7-2,TRBJ2-5,CASSSQGRGATQYF,TGTGCCAGCAGCTCCCAAGGCAGGGGGGCCACCCAGTACTTC
-,many,TRBV20-1,TRBJ2-3,CSALRSGYTDTQYF,TGCAGTGCCCTACGCAGCGGCTACACAGATACGCAGTATTTT
-,-,TRBV12-3/TRBV12-4,TRBJ1-4,CASSFGGARNEKLFF,TGTGCCAGCAGCTTCGGGGGGGCGCGGAATGAAAAACTGTTTTTT
TRBD2,few,TRBV18,TRBJ2-1,CASSPPAPGGARNEQFF,TGTGCCAGCTCACCACCTGCCCCGGGGGGGGCTAGGAATGAGCAGTTCTTC
TRBD1,-,TRBV5-4,TRBJ2-3,CASSERTGSDTQYF,TGTGCCAGCAGCGAAAGGACAGGGAGCGATACGCAGTATTTT
-,-,TRBV10-3,TRBJ1-5,CAISGDNQPQHF,TGTGCCATCAGCGGGGACAATCAGCCCCAGCATTTT
TRBD1,-,TRBV12-3/TRBV12-4,TRBJ1-1,CASETGSGTEAFF,TGTGCCAGCGAGACAGGGTCTGGGACTGAAGCTTTCTTT
TRBD1,few,TRBV15,TRBJ2-6,CATSRDLTGTDSGANVLTF,TGTGCCACCAGCAGAGATCTGACAGGGACCGACTCTGGGGCCAACGTCCTGACTTTC
TRBD1,-,TRBV5-1,TRBJ1-1,CASSPRPDRGGRGTEAFF,TGCGCCAGCAGCCCACGGCCAGACAGGGGGGGTCGTGGCACTGAAGCTTTCTTT
-,many,TRBV6-4,TRBJ2-3,CASSDGEGTDTQYF,TGTGCCAGCAGTGACGGGGAGGGCACAGATACGCAGTATTTT
-,many,TRBV4-1,TRBJ2-2,CASSQGRTGYTSNTGELFF,TGCGCCAGCAGCCAAGGACGTACAGGCTACACCTCGAACACCGGGGAGCTGTTTTTT
TRBD1,few,TRBV6-5,TRBJ2-1,CASRRGRGNEQFF,TGTGCCAGCAGGAGGGGGCGCGGCAATGAGCAGTTCTTC
-,few,TRBV7-3,TRBJ1-1,CASKGRYSEAFF,TGTGCCAGCAAAGGTCGGTACTCTGAAGCTTTCTTT
TRBD1,few,TRBV20-1,TRBJ1-5,CSASNRGHNQPQHF,TGCAGTGCTAGCAACAGGGGGCACAATCAGCCCCAGCATTTT
TRBD2,-,TRBV12-3/TRBV12-4,TRBJ2-5,CASSPTLGPLAGEETQYF,TGTGCCAGCAGTCCAACCCTTGGCCCGCTAGCGGGGGAAGAGACCCAGTACTTC
-,few,TRBV5-4,TRBJ2-5,CASSRDPQQETQYF,TGTGCCAGCAGCCGGGACCCACAGCAAGAGACCCAGTACTTC
TRBD2,few,TRBV27,TRBJ2-1,CASRLMPSGYNEQFF,TGTGCCAGCAGACTTATGCCTAGCGGGTACAATGAGCAGTTCTTC
-,-,TRBV12-3/TRBV12-4,TRBJ1-1,CASSPRRVNTEAFF,TGTGCCAGCAGTCCAAGACGGGTGAACACTGAAGCTTTCTTT
TRBD1,many,TRBV7-3,TRBJ1-6,CASSREQGSSPLHF,TGTGCCAGCAGCCGCGAACAGGGGTCTTCACCCCTCCACTTT
-,-,TRBV6-2/TRBV6-3,TRBJ2-1,CASSARRGPGNEQFF,TGTGCCAGCAGTGCGCGTCGGGGTCCGGGGAATGAGCAGTTCTTC
-,-,TRBV7-9,TRBJ2-2,CASSPGPDQTGELFF,TGTGCCAGCAGCCCCGGACCGGACCAGACCGGGGAGCTGTTTTTT
TRBD2,many,TRBV12-3/TRBV12-4,TRBJ2-1,CASSSRTSGPTQFF,TGTGCCAGCAGTTCCCGGACTAGCGGGCCGACGCAGTTCTTC
-,-,TRBV20-1,TRBJ2-6,CSVAAHSGANVLTF,TGCAGTGTCGCTGCTCACTCTGGGGCCAACGTCCTGACTTTC
-,few,TRBV5-1,TRBJ2-3,CASSDQEYTQYF,TGCGCCAGCAGTGACCAGGAGTATACGCAGTATTTT
-,-,TRBV20-1,TRBJ2-1,CSARKKNEQFF,TGCAGTGCTAGAAAAAAGAATGAGCAGTTCTTC